Listed below are T cell receptor beta chains from one sample, sequenced in a study of T cell changes during pregnancy in multiple sclerosis. TCRdb's copy holds only in-frame clones and misses some; the assay was immunoSEQ multiplex PCR. This sample has about 100,000 clones, with about 91% found just once. The sequencing here drew on peripheral blood, taken in the second trimester of pregnancy. The receptors were sampled from a female donor with multiple sclerosis, enrolled in a pregnancy study. Each CDR3 is given with its conserved first and last residue. Fields, in order: J gene, V gene, CDR3 protein.

>TRBJ2-6|TRBV29-1
CSVGENDSGANVLTF
>TRBJ2-5|TRBV6-5
CASSYSEDRGHETQYF
>TRBJ2-1|TRBV28
CASSRTSGGLLNFARNEQFF
>TRBJ2-7|TRBV4-3
CASSSQVGLALYEQYF
>TRBJ2-7|TRBV6-1
CASSENWTGPSEQYF
>TRBJ2-1|TRBV5-1
CASSSGLAGGNNEQFF
>TRBJ1-5|TRBV19
CASSIGAGANQPQHF
>TRBJ2-1|TRBV7-8
CASSLDPGTSGRANEQFF
>TRBJ2-2|TRBV5-6
CASSLDRPLSNTGELFF
>TRBJ2-1|TRBV5-4
CASSFTSDPLNEQFF
>TRBJ2-1|TRBV9
CASSVEGRAQVNEQFF
>TRBJ2-7|TRBV28
CASSLGTGRREQYF
>TRBJ2-3|TRBV30
CAWGVGTGPTDTQYF
>TRBJ2-3|TRBV19
CASSPSLRGERNTQYF
>TRBJ1-3|TRBV7-2
CASRRELPTGTGNTIYF
>TRBJ1-2|TRBV15
CATSRDRGAGYGYTF
>TRBJ1-2|TRBV28
CASSSPGQGLDYGYTF
>TRBJ2-7|TRBV6-1
CASRGSAGGYEQYF
>TRBJ2-7|TRBV10-3
CAIGASSYEQYF
>TRBJ2-3|TRBV5-6
CASRSLGGSTDTQYF
>TRBJ1-1|TRBV5-1
CASSPVGGGGAEAFF
>TRBJ1-1|TRBV27
CATRGAGVRGNTEAFF
>TRBJ1-1|TRBV15
CATSRVRAEAFF
>TRBJ2-1|TRBV2
CASSESGTGRDNEQFF
>TRBJ2-7|TRBV7-2
CASSLGAGGPYEQYF
>TRBJ1-2|TRBV5-1
CASSRGTGAGYGYTF
>TRBJ2-1|TRBV7-3
CASSPLAGGSHNEQFF
>TRBJ2-1|TRBV5-5
CASSRLGGSNEQFF
>TRBJ2-7|TRBV10-3
CAISPGLASEQYF
>TRBJ2-7|TRBV4-1
CASSRNTGAVYEQYF
>TRBJ2-1|TRBV19
CATADSYNEQFF
>TRBJ1-2|TRBV19
CASSITGTLEGYTF
>TRBJ1-1|TRBV7-9
CASSARGAGNTEAFF
>TRBJ1-2|TRBV6-1
CASRTNYGYTF
>TRBJ2-1|TRBV14
CASSLQVTYNEQFF
>TRBJ2-5|TRBV5-1
CASRERSSGSVETQYF
>TRBJ2-1|TRBV13
CASSSTRDNYNEQFF
>TRBJ2-7|TRBV6-5
CASSPGTGWVGEQYF
>TRBJ1-2|TRBV30
CAWSSGSSYGYTF
>TRBJ1-5|TRBV27
CASSPDRGGNQPQHF
>TRBJ2-1|TRBV29-1
CSVGGSGLSSYNEQFF
>TRBJ2-3|TRBV5-1
CASSLGASGSGYTQYF
>TRBJ2-2|TRBV28
CAGRTSGSPTGELFF
>TRBJ1-2|TRBV6-5
CASTGLRLDNYGYTF
>TRBJ2-7|TRBV2
CASTSRDREIVAHEQYF
>TRBJ2-4|TRBV2
CASNRDSLNIQYF
>TRBJ2-2|TRBV7-6
CASSPSRSTGELFF
>TRBJ1-4|TRBV4-2
CASSQDPGEYEKLFF
>TRBJ2-2|TRBV5-6
CASSVDRGIAGELFF
>TRBJ1-2|TRBV28
CASSILQGALYGYTF
>TRBJ2-5|TRBV29-1
CSVDVGGRGKTQYF
>TRBJ2-1|TRBV5-1
CASSFQLDNEQFF
>TRBJ2-1|TRBV6-1
CASRSTVNNEQFF
>TRBJ1-1|TRBV4-2
CASSQEGGWGGTEAFF
>TRBJ2-1|TRBV5-5
CASSLPLQLNNEQFF
>TRBJ1-2|TRBV2
CASSPDGPRRDGYTF
>TRBJ2-3|TRBV5-6
CASSLVASGTLSTDTQYF
>TRBJ2-7|TRBV5-1
CASSPSGLAGGSSYEQYF
>TRBJ1-2|TRBV6-1
CASSEAGTGHGYTF
>TRBJ2-3|TRBV7-2
CASSLGGTSGDTQYF